In this sample, the clone carrying this T cell receptor beta chain turned up many times. What it recognizes is unknown. The data were taken from a study of T cells after yellow fever vaccination. Study findings and constraints: Most primary-vaccination clones reappeared after the booster (less than 98% CD4, 85% to 90% CD8).

V shed 4 bases, J shed 4 bases, and the junction held 5 bases outside the gene matches. Germline V gene lookup returns CDR1 SQVTM and CDR2 ANQGSEA. The CDR3 runs to 14 residues. A universal primer site and UMIs were added as TCR cDNA was made by 5'RACE template switching. Each CDR3 protein is one row after TCRdb ran MiXCR on the 5' RACE reads. The sample carries 68,000 or so distinct CDR3 sequences, over 6.5% recorded once. The chain joins TRBV29-1 to TRBJ1-5; 9 positions agree with TRBD1. The origin of this receptor is a man between 18 and 29 years old who received the YFV17D yellow fever vaccine. This material consisted of CD8+ T cells sorted from PBMCs, taken about 41 days after the first yellow fever vaccination. The CDR3 DNA sequence: TGCAGCGTTGGACAGGGGGTAGGGAATCAGCCCCAGCATTTT. Protein: CSVGQGVGNQPQHF.